This is a list of T cell receptor beta chains from one sample in a study of T cell responses to AZD1222 COVID-19 vaccine. The assay was immunoSEQ multiplex PCR, and TCRdb's table has in-frame clones only and misses some. In the table there are more than 100,000 clones, around 86% of which are singletons. Material: peripheral blood, obtained on day 0 of AZD1222 vaccination. The receptors derive from an adult in good health. CDR3s include the opening cysteine and the closing phenylalanine or tryptophan. The D gene is left open where the match is weak. Clone size is given for some rows only: seen once, a few or many times, or a class if the clone is expanded.

d_call,v_call,clone_size,j_call,cdr3_aa,cdr3_nt
TRBD2,TRBV4-3,.,TRBJ2-7,CASSQGVTGGYYEQYF,TGCGCCAGCAGCCAGGGAGTCACGGGAGGCTATTACGAGCAGTACTTC
.,TRBV5-1,.,TRBJ2-7,CASSRGQPGSYDEQYF,TGCGCCAGCAGCCGGGGCCAACCTGGATCCTATGACGAGCAGTACTTC
.,TRBV7-2,.,TRBJ2-1,CASSLEIRLGRTFF,TGTGCCAGCAGCTTAGAGATCCGACTAGGTAGGACGTTCTTC
.,TRBV9,.,TRBJ2-3,CASSVAPGSGADTQYF,TGTGCCAGCAGCGTAGCCCCAGGGAGCGGCGCAGATACGCAGTATTTT
.,TRBV21-1,.,TRBJ2-6,CAIRKKTSSSGANVLTF,TGTGCCATCCGGAAGAAAACTTCGAGCTCTGGGGCCAACGTCCTGACTTTC
.,TRBV27,few,TRBJ1-5,CASSLFAAGEPQHF,TGTGCCAGCAGTTTATTTGCGGCGGGAGAGCCCCAGCATTTT
TRBD2,TRBV6-5,.,TRBJ2-3,CASSYSFGGGPDTQYF,TGTGCCAGCAGTTACTCGTTTGGGGGGGGACCAGATACGCAGTATTTT
TRBD1,TRBV12-3/TRBV12-4,.,TRBJ2-7,CASRHRGEQYF,TGTGCCAGCAGACACAGGGGCGAGCAGTACTTC
.,TRBV28,.,TRBJ1-2,CAARRDYGYTF,TGTGCGGCCCGGCGGGACTATGGCTACACCTTC
.,TRBV6-5,once,TRBJ2-7,CASSKGREQYF,TGTGCCAGCAGTAAGGGGCGTGAGCAGTACTTC
.,TRBV7-9,few,TRBJ1-5,CASSSYRAQPQHF,TGTGCCAGCAGCTCCTACAGGGCTCAGCCCCAGCATTTT
TRBD2,TRBV10-1,.,TRBJ2-3,CASSAGLAGTDTQYF,TGCGCCAGCAGCGCGGGACTAGCGGGGACAGATACGCAGTATTTT
.,TRBV28,.,TRBJ1-6,CASSSAGRRNSPLHF,TGTGCCAGCAGTTCAGCGGGACGGAGAAATTCACCCCTCCACTTT
.,TRBV14,.,TRBJ2-5,CASSQGPKVTQYF,TGTGCCAGCAGCCAAGGCCCTAAGGTGACCCAGTACTTC